Shown below are 15 T cell receptor beta chains from a single sample sequenced in a study of tumor and adjacent non-tumor tissue in lung cancer. No cell sorting was done before RNA was extracted from the tissue. Distant lung tissue was collected more than 3 cm away from the tumor edge. TCRbeta libraries were built with three rounds of nested PCR, modified from ARM-PCR. TCRdb re-called the multiplex PCR reads through MiXCR, storing one row per CDR3 protein. The sample has 60,000 to 90,000 distinct CDR3 sequences, approximately 68% seen once. The sequenced sample consisted of distant non-tumor lung tissue. The receptors derive from a woman in her 50s with non-small cell lung cancer.

This clonotype was picked up many times. This sequence joins TRBV30 and TRBJ2-1; 8 bases are a match to TRBD2. V trimming: 2 bases; J trimming: 5 bases; junction bases outside the gene matches: 5. CDR3 length: 14 residues. Germline V gene data show CDR1 as GTSNPN and CDR2 as SVGIG (reference sequence). CDR3 coding DNA: TGTGCCTGGAGTATTGGCGGGGGGAACAATGAGCAGTTCTTC. Its translation: CAWSIGGGNNEQFF.

Comment on this clonotype: A much more abundant neighbour one base away suggests this may be a read error. The gene calls are TRBV29-1 and TRBJ1-2; D perhaps matches TRBD1 (5 bases). Germline V CDR1 and CDR2: SQVTM, ANQGSEA. The CDR3 has 12 residues. CDR3 sequence: CSVEQGGYDYTF. CDR3 coding DNA: TGCAGCGTTGAACAGGGCGGCTATGACTACACCTTC.

This clonotype was recorded a few times. A much larger clonotype is one base distant, so this may be a read error. The chain uses TRBV12-3 or TRBV12-4 and TRBJ2-1; 7 bases line up with TRBD2. This CDR3 has 15 amino acids. Trimming cost V 6 bases and J 2 bases; bases outside gene matches: 7. Here the CDR3 reads CASSPVLAAYNEQFF. The CDR3 region has the DNA TGTGCCAGCAGCCCCGTCCTAGCGGCCTACAATGAGCAGTTCTTC.

As regards this clonotype: The CDR3 ends on some other residue instead of the conserved phenylalanine or tryptophan, so this is likely a read error. This chain links TRBV20-1 with TRBJ2-1, with 9 nucleotides matching TRBD2. Germline V lookup: CDR1 DFQATT, CDR2 SNEGSKA (reference sequence). There are 14 residues in the CDR3. CDR3 nucleotide sequence: TGCAGTGATAGCGGGAGAAACTCCTATAATGAGCAGTTCTGC. It encodes CSDSGRNSYNEQFC.

On this clonotype itself: With a much larger clone just one base away, this may be a read error. The chain carries TRBV20-1 and TRBJ1-3, with D perhaps TRBD1 (5 bases). The V gene lost 4 bases and the J gene lost 0 bases, with 19 bases spanning the gap. Germline-derived CDR1 and CDR2 are DFQATT and SNEGSKA (reference sequence). The length of the CDR3 is 17 residues. The CDR3 DNA follows: TGCAGTGCTAAGGTCCGACAGAGACTCCACTCTGGAAACACCATATATTTT. Amino acid sequence: CSAKVRQRLHSGNTIYF.

Comment on this clonotype: This may stem from a read error, because a much larger clone lies one nucleotide away. The rearrangement links TRBV29-1 to TRBJ2-2, with D hard to call. Trimming stripped 3 bases from V and 3 bases from J, with 14 bases between. The V gene's germline CDR1 is SQVTM and CDR2 ANQGSEA. The CDR3 is 15 residues long. Here the CDR3 DNA reads TGCAGCGTTGACACTGGACCCTTCGACACCGGGGAGCTGTTTTTT. It encodes CSVDTGPFDTGELFF.

V and J are TRBV18 and TRBJ1-6; a possible D gene is TRBD1 (5 bases). Per the germline V gene, CDR1 is KGHSH and CDR2 is LQKENI. V was trimmed by 3 bases and J by 7 bases, leaving 13 bases between them. The CDR3 runs 15 residues. CDR3 amino acids: CASSPQGLANSPLHF. In nucleotides, the CDR3 is TGTGCCAGCTCACCCCAGGGTCTCGCAAATTCACCCCTCCACTTT.

Comments on this clonotype: Since the CDR3 does not end with the conserved phenylalanine or tryptophan, this likely comes from a read error. This rearrangement joins TRBV6-5 to TRBJ1-3, with D unresolved. The germline V gene has CDR1 MNHEY and CDR2 SVGAGI. The germline V and J ends were trimmed by 6 bases and 7 bases, with 13 bases remaining between them. The CDR3 length is 13 residues. The CDR3 here is CASSPRGFNTIYY. CDR3 nucleotide sequence: TGTGCCAGCAGCCCTCGCGGGTTCAACACCATATATTAT.

A word on this clonotype: This may be a read error: a much more frequent sequence differs by one nucleotide. The V and J genes are TRBV13 and TRBJ2-2; the match to TRBD1 covers 10 bases. The CDR3 runs 16 residues. Germline assignment: CDR1 PRHDT and CDR2 FYEKMQ (reference sequence). The CDR3 loop reads CASSKTGTGATRELFF. DNA of the CDR3: TGTGCCAGCAGCAAGACCGGGACAGGGGCCACCCGGGAGCTGTTTTTT.

To note about this clonotype: A read error may be the cause here, since a much bigger clone is one base away. V and J are TRBV10-3 and TRBJ2-1, with TRBD1 as a possible D gene (5 bases). Per germline, CDR1 ENHRY and CDR2 SYGVKD. This CDR3 is 15 amino acids long. The CDR3 DNA reads TGTACCATCAGAACAGGTAACGATTTTGGCGATGAGCAGTTCTTC. It specifies CTIRTGNDFGDEQFF.

The count of this clonotype is one. One end of the junction fails to match germline, which may point to a read error. The rearrangement uses TRBV20-1 and TRBJ2-1; D may be TRBD2 (6 bases). CDR1 is DFQATT, CDR2 SNEGSKA, per germline (reference sequence). The CDR3 is 14 residues long. Here the CDR3 reads CIARTPGVGYELFF. CDR3 sequence (DNA): TGCATTGCTAGAACTCCGGGAGTGGGGTATGAGCTGTTCTTC.

CDR3 bases: TGCGCCAGCAGTTTGCGGGGAGCAGGGCACAATGAGCAGTTCTTC. Its translation is CASSLRGAGHNEQFF. The chain has TRBV5-1 and TRBJ2-1, with D perhaps TRBD2 (6 bases). Between the trimmed V and J ends, which lost 5 bases and 5 bases, there was a span of 17 bases. Germline V lookup: CDR1 SGHRS, CDR2 YFSETQ. The CDR3 has 15 amino acids.

With regard to this clonotype: In this CDR3 the conserved last residue, phenylalanine or tryptophan, is missing, so a read error is likely. The limits of the CDR3 on the DNA are not certain, so only TCRdb's listed CDR3 is given. The chain employs TRBV12-3 or TRBV12-4 and TRBJ1-5. The CDR3 is 14 amino acids in total, end residues counted. This CDR3 reads CANSLDGVDQPQHI.

This clonotype was counted many times. The gene calls are TRBV29-1 and TRBJ2-2; TRBD2 aligns across 7 bases. V dropped 4 bases and J dropped 3; count of bases not matched to a gene: 5. CDR3 length: 14 residues. Per the germline V gene, CDR1 is SQVTM and CDR2 is ANQGSEA. The CDR3 is CSVVGGKHTGELFF. The CDR3 DNA follows: TGCAGCGTTGTCGGGGGGAAACACACCGGGGAGCTGTTTTTT.

As concerns this clonotype: This may come from a read error, since a much larger clone is one base off. The chain combines TRBV12-3 or TRBV12-4 with TRBJ1-2; TRBD1 is a possible D gene (5 bases). This CDR3 has 14 amino acids. CDR3 coding DNA: TGTGCCAGCAGACCCGGGACGGATAACTATGGCTGCACCTTC. Its protein is CASRPGTDNYGCTF.